Presented here are 2 T cell receptor beta chains from one specimen sequenced in a study of spatial heterogeneity in lung cancer. Time point here: sample taken at primary tumor resection. Each CDR3 protein gets one entry after TCRdb re-called the 5' RACE reads with MiXCR. The table shows about 24,000 distinct CDR3 sequences, with less than 3.5% occurring only once. The sequencing used PBMCs, collected at surgery. These TCRs come from a female donor with early-stage non-small cell lung cancer.

CDR3 sequence reads: CASSGSTKMNTEAFF. In DNA, the CDR3 is TGTGCCAGCAGCGGCTCTACAAAGATGAACACTGAAGCTTTCTTT. The V and J genes are TRBV5-4 and TRBJ1-1; D remains unclear. Trimming pared 4 bases from V and 0 bases from J, leaving 13 bases between. The germline V gene encodes CDR1 SGHNT and CDR2 YYREEE (reference sequence). The CDR3 has 15 residues. Drawing the rest from reference TRBV5-4 and TRBJ1-1, the complete variable domain is ETGVTQSPTHLIKTRGQQVTLRCSSQSGHNTVSWYQQALGQGPQFIFQYYREEENGRGNFPPRFSGLQFPNYSSELNVNALELDDSALYLCASSGSTKMNTEAFFGQGTRLTVV.

This clonotype showed up many times. The chain recombines TRBV11-2 with TRBJ1-5; D gene unclear. This CDR3 has 14 amino acids. Germline lookup yields CDR1 SGHAT and CDR2 FQNNGV. V was cut by 5 bases and J by 1 base, with 9 bases left in between. CDR3 DNA sequence: TGTGCCAGCAGCCCCTTTGGCAGCAATCAGCCCCAGCATTTT. It is translated as CASSPFGSNQPQHF.